This T cell receptor (beta chain) came from a study of breast tumors, draining lymph nodes, adjacent tissues. Samples came from axillary lymph nodes draining the breast cancer. TCRdb reprocessed the multiplex PCR reads with MiXCR, giving one entry per CDR3 protein. The sample contains roughly 220,000 distinct CDR3 sequences, approximately 36% of which appear only once. This CDR3 contains 15 residues. Germline V gene lookup returns CDR1 SNHLY and CDR2 FYNNEI. Trimming cost V 8 bases and J 6 bases; bases outside gene matches: 5. The study, taken as a whole, reports: Luminal-like breast cancer showed significantly greater tumor-nontumor repertoire similarity than basal-like breast cancer did. Tumor repertoires ranked between lymph nodes and nontumor tissue in diversity, with V and J gene preferences.

A word on this clonotype: Its antigen remains unknown.

This receptor was obtained from a female donor with breast cancer. Some clones in this sample may be carry-over from other donors' samples. The sequencing sample was made of axillary lymph node tissue. The rearrangement uses TRBV2 and TRBJ1-6, with TRBD1 identical over 12 bases. CDR3 sequence: CASLRDRGRNSPLHF. The CDR3, as DNA: TGTGCCAGCTTGCGGGACAGGGGGCGTAATTCACCCCTCCACTTT.